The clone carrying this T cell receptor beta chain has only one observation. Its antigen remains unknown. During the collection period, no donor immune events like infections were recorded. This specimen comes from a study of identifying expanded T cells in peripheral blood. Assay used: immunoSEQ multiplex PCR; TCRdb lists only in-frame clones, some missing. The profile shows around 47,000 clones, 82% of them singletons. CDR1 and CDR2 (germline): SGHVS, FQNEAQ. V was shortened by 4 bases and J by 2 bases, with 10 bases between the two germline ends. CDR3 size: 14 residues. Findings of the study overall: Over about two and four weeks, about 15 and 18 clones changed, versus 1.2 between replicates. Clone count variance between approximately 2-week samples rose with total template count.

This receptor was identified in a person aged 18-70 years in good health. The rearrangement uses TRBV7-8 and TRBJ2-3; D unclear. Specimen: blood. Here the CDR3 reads CASSYPYSTDTQYF. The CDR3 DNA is TGTGCCAGCAGCTATCCCTATTCCACAGATACGCAGTATTTT.